Listed below are T cell receptor beta chains from one sample, sequenced in a study of CD8 T cells in Susac syndrome. TCRdb independently ran MiXCR on the immunoSEQ multiplex PCR reads; one entry per CDR3 protein. The table has just over 150,000 distinct CDR3 sequences, about 95% seen once; the top ten hold about 0.16%. The sequenced material came from CD4+ T cells from PBMCs. These receptors were collected from a human donor with Susac syndrome. The CDR3 runs from the conserved cysteine through the conserved F or W. Fields, in order: V gene, clone size, D gene, J gene, CDR3 DNA, CDR3 protein. The D gene is left open where the match is weak. Clone size is given for some rows only: seen once, a few or many times, or a class if the clone is expanded.

V gene: TRBV29-1
clone size: -
D gene: TRBD1
J gene: TRBJ2-2
CDR3 DNA: TGCAGCGTTCGCCGGGACAGGGTCACCGGGGAGCTGTTTTTT
CDR3 protein: CSVRRDRVTGELFF

V gene: TRBV6-5
clone size: -
D gene: -
J gene: TRBJ2-6
CDR3 DNA: TGTGCCAGCAGTTCCGCTCTGGGGTCTGGGGCCAACGTCCTGACTTTC
CDR3 protein: CASSSALGSGANVLTF

V gene: TRBV18
clone size: once
D gene: -
J gene: TRBJ2-5
CDR3 DNA: TGTGCCAGCTCATCACTCGCAGGAGGGGCCTACCAAGAGACCCAGTACTTC
CDR3 protein: CASSSLAGGAYQETQYF

V gene: TRBV3-1
clone size: once
D gene: -
J gene: TRBJ1-2
CDR3 DNA: TGTGCCAGCAGCCAACGAGACTCTGCCTATGGCTACACCTTC
CDR3 protein: CASSQRDSAYGYTF

V gene: TRBV7-3
clone size: -
D gene: TRBD2
J gene: TRBJ2-6
CDR3 DNA: TGTGCCAGCAGCTTATTTGCAGGGACTACTGGGGCCAACGTCCTGACTTTC
CDR3 protein: CASSLFAGTTGANVLTF

V gene: TRBV29-1
clone size: -
D gene: -
J gene: TRBJ1-1
CDR3 DNA: TGCAGCGCCGTGAGTAGGGTGAACACTGAAGCTTTCTTT
CDR3 protein: CSAVSRVNTEAFF

V gene: TRBV13
clone size: -
D gene: -
J gene: TRBJ1-3
CDR3 DNA: TGTGCCAGCAGCTTAGAGCAGCGGAGCTCTGGAAACACCATATATTTT
CDR3 protein: CASSLEQRSSGNTIYF

V gene: TRBV15
clone size: -
D gene: -
J gene: TRBJ2-7
CDR3 DNA: TGTGCCACCAGCGGGGGATTCTCCTACGAGCAGTACTTC
CDR3 protein: CATSGGFSYEQYF

V gene: TRBV4-1
clone size: -
D gene: -
J gene: TRBJ2-7
CDR3 DNA: TGCGCCAGCAGCCAAGATCCCTCAGGCGCGAACGTCCCCTACGAGCAGTACTTC
CDR3 protein: CASSQDPSGANVPYEQYF

V gene: TRBV7-2
clone size: -
D gene: -
J gene: TRBJ1-5
CDR3 DNA: TGTGCCAGCAGCTTAAAGGGTCCAAGACAGCCCCAGCATTTT
CDR3 protein: CASSLKGPRQPQHF

V gene: TRBV29-1
clone size: -
D gene: -
J gene: TRBJ1-2
CDR3 DNA: TGCAGCGTATCACCTCAGGGGTATGGCTACACCTTC
CDR3 protein: CSVSPQGYGYTF

V gene: TRBV29-1
clone size: -
D gene: -
J gene: TRBJ2-1
CDR3 DNA: TGCAGCGCCGGCAGTACCTACAATGAGCAGTTCTTC
CDR3 protein: CSAGSTYNEQFF

V gene: TRBV29-1
clone size: -
D gene: -
J gene: TRBJ1-1
CDR3 DNA: TGCAGCGTTGTAGCACAGCTCAACACTGAAGCTTTCTTT
CDR3 protein: CSVVAQLNTEAFF

V gene: TRBV14
clone size: -
D gene: -
J gene: TRBJ1-2
CDR3 DNA: TGTGCCAGCAGCCAAGGAACAGGGAGTGCCTATGGCTACACCTTC
CDR3 protein: CASSQGTGSAYGYTF

V gene: TRBV25-1
clone size: once
D gene: -
J gene: TRBJ2-5
CDR3 DNA: TGTGCCAGCAGTGCCCCTTTTCAGGGGGAGACCCAGTACTTC
CDR3 protein: CASSAPFQGETQYF

V gene: TRBV9
clone size: -
D gene: TRBD2
J gene: TRBJ2-2
CDR3 DNA: TGTGCCAGCAGCGTTAGACTAGCGGGGGGCACCGGGGAGCTGTTTTTT
CDR3 protein: CASSVRLAGGTGELFF

V gene: TRBV19
clone size: -
D gene: -
J gene: TRBJ1-2
CDR3 DNA: TGTGCCAGTAGTTCTCAGGGGCCCAACTATGGCTACACCTTC
CDR3 protein: CASSSQGPNYGYTF

V gene: TRBV3-1
clone size: -
D gene: -
J gene: TRBJ1-2
CDR3 DNA: TGTGCCAGCAGCCAAGACTTCCTGGTCCACTATGGCTACACCTTC
CDR3 protein: CASSQDFLVHYGYTF

V gene: TRBV29-1
clone size: -
D gene: -
J gene: TRBJ1-2
CDR3 DNA: TGCAGCGTTGAAAGCCCGCGACAGAGGGGCTACACCTTC
CDR3 protein: CSVESPRQRGYTF

V gene: TRBV18
clone size: once
D gene: TRBD1
J gene: TRBJ2-6
CDR3 DNA: TGTGCCAGCTCACCGACAGGGGGTTTCTCTGGGGCCAACGTCCTGACTTTC
CDR3 protein: CASSPTGGFSGANVLTF

V gene: TRBV5-1
clone size: -
D gene: -
J gene: TRBJ2-2
CDR3 DNA: TGCGCCAGCAGCTTTGTATCGAACACCGGGGAGCTGTTTTTT
CDR3 protein: CASSFVSNTGELFF

V gene: TRBV4-2
clone size: -
D gene: -
J gene: TRBJ2-7
CDR3 DNA: TGTGCCAGCAGACAGGACATGGTCCCCTACGAGCAGTACTTC
CDR3 protein: CASRQDMVPYEQYF

V gene: TRBV20-1
clone size: -
D gene: -
J gene: TRBJ2-1
CDR3 DNA: TGCAGTGCCCTCTACAATGAGCAGTTCTTC
CDR3 protein: CSALYNEQFF

V gene: TRBV29-1
clone size: -
D gene: -
J gene: TRBJ2-2
CDR3 DNA: TGCAGCGTCGAACAGGGTGTAGCCGGGGAGCTGTTTTTT
CDR3 protein: CSVEQGVAGELFF

V gene: TRBV20-1
clone size: -
D gene: -
J gene: TRBJ2-1
CDR3 DNA: TGCAGTGCTAGAGATGAACCGGGACAATGGAACAATGAGCAGTTCTTC
CDR3 protein: CSARDEPGQWNNEQFF

V gene: TRBV9
clone size: -
D gene: -
J gene: TRBJ2-1
CDR3 DNA: TGTGCCAGCAGCGTATCCCCTCACAATGAGCAGTTCTTC
CDR3 protein: CASSVSPHNEQFF

V gene: TRBV6-2/TRBV6-3
clone size: -
D gene: TRBD1
J gene: TRBJ1-2
CDR3 DNA: TGTGCCAGCCATCGGACAGGGTCGTATGGCTACACCTTC
CDR3 protein: CASHRTGSYGYTF

V gene: TRBV23-1
clone size: -
D gene: -
J gene: TRBJ2-2
CDR3 DNA: TGCGCCAGCAGGCTACAGGGAAAGGCCGGGGAGCTGTTTTTT
CDR3 protein: CASRLQGKAGELFF

V gene: TRBV21-1
clone size: -
D gene: -
J gene: TRBJ1-1
CDR3 DNA: TGTGCCAGCAGGAACAGGGTAACCCACACTGAAGCTTTCTTT
CDR3 protein: CASRNRVTHTEAFF

V gene: TRBV29-1
clone size: -
D gene: -
J gene: TRBJ1-2
CDR3 DNA: TGCAGCGCTTCCGAGTTGTCAACGGATGGCTACACCTTC
CDR3 protein: CSASELSTDGYTF

V gene: TRBV7-9
clone size: -
D gene: -
J gene: TRBJ2-7
CDR3 DNA: TGTGCCAGCAGCCCGAAAGGTCAGGGGCACGAGCAGTACTTC
CDR3 protein: CASSPKGQGHEQYF

V gene: TRBV20-1
clone size: -
D gene: -
J gene: TRBJ2-3
CDR3 DNA: TGCAGTGCTAACCGAGGGGCGTACACAGATACGCAGTATTTT
CDR3 protein: CSANRGAYTDTQYF

V gene: TRBV24-1
clone size: -
D gene: -
J gene: TRBJ2-5
CDR3 DNA: TGTGCCACCAGTGATGCAAATCAAGAGACCCAGTACTTC
CDR3 protein: CATSDANQETQYF

V gene: TRBV15
clone size: -
D gene: -
J gene: TRBJ2-5
CDR3 DNA: TGTGCCACCAGCAGAGATCAACGGGGGAGGCAAGAGACCCAGTACTTC
CDR3 protein: CATSRDQRGRQETQYF

V gene: TRBV20-1
clone size: -
D gene: -
J gene: TRBJ2-7
CDR3 DNA: TGCAGTGCCGGGGACTCCTACGAGCAGTACTTC
CDR3 protein: CSAGDSYEQYF

V gene: TRBV19
clone size: -
D gene: -
J gene: TRBJ2-5
CDR3 DNA: TGTGCCAGTAGTCGGCTAGTTTCCGCCGAGACCCAGTACTTC
CDR3 protein: CASSRLVSAETQYF

V gene: TRBV6-5
clone size: -
D gene: TRBD2
J gene: TRBJ2-3
CDR3 DNA: TGTGCCAGCAGACTTAGCGGGGCTAGCACAGATACGCAGTATTTT
CDR3 protein: CASRLSGASTDTQYF

V gene: TRBV12-5
clone size: -
D gene: -
J gene: TRBJ1-5
CDR3 DNA: TGTGCTAGTGGTGTCCTCCCGGGTAACCAGCCCCAGCATTTT
CDR3 protein: CASGVLPGNQPQHF

V gene: TRBV5-8
clone size: -
D gene: -
J gene: TRBJ1-6
CDR3 DNA: TGTGCCAGCAGTTTTAGTCAGTTCGATAATTCACCCCTCCACTTT
CDR3 protein: CASSFSQFDNSPLHF

V gene: TRBV18
clone size: -
D gene: TRBD1
J gene: TRBJ1-4
CDR3 DNA: TGTGCCACACGGGGGCCACAGGGGGCTAATGAAAAACTGTTTTTT
CDR3 protein: CATRGPQGANEKLFF

V gene: TRBV24-1
clone size: -
D gene: TRBD1
J gene: TRBJ2-1
CDR3 DNA: TGTGCCACCAGCACGACAGGGTCCTACAATGAGCAGTTCTTC
CDR3 protein: CATSTTGSYNEQFF

V gene: TRBV29-1
clone size: -
D gene: TRBD2
J gene: TRBJ2-1
CDR3 DNA: TGCAGCGAGACTAGCGGGGGGGCCTCGTCCAGCAATGAGCAGTTCTTC
CDR3 protein: CSETSGGASSSNEQFF

V gene: TRBV20-1
clone size: -
D gene: TRBD1
J gene: TRBJ2-2
CDR3 DNA: TGCAGTGCTAGAAGCCGACAGGGTTACGGGGAGCTGTTTTTT
CDR3 protein: CSARSRQGYGELFF

V gene: TRBV25-1
clone size: -
D gene: -
J gene: TRBJ1-1
CDR3 DNA: TGTGCCAGCAGTAGAGGTCTCACTGAAGCTTTCTTT
CDR3 protein: CASSRGLTEAFF

V gene: TRBV4-3
clone size: -
D gene: TRBD1
J gene: TRBJ2-5
CDR3 DNA: TGCGCCAGCAGCCAGGGGGACAACAGGGGATTAGAGACCCAGTACTTC
CDR3 protein: CASSQGDNRGLETQYF

V gene: TRBV7-2
clone size: -
D gene: -
J gene: TRBJ1-6
CDR3 DNA: TGTGCCAGCAGCCCCGGTACATATAACCTCCACTTT
CDR3 protein: CASSPGTYNLHF

V gene: TRBV10-3
clone size: -
D gene: -
J gene: TRBJ2-5
CDR3 DNA: TGTGCCATCAGTGGACCTTCTGGGGAGACCCAGTACTTC
CDR3 protein: CAISGPSGETQYF

V gene: TRBV29-1
clone size: -
D gene: TRBD1
J gene: TRBJ2-5
CDR3 DNA: TGCAGCGTAAAACCACAGGGGGCTGGTAGCGGGCACCAAGAGACCCAGTACTTC
CDR3 protein: CSVKPQGAGSGHQETQYF

V gene: TRBV20-1
clone size: -
D gene: -
J gene: TRBJ2-2
CDR3 DNA: TGCAGTGCTAGTGTCACAGACACCGGGGAGCTGTTTTTT
CDR3 protein: CSASVTDTGELFF

V gene: TRBV2
clone size: -
D gene: -
J gene: TRBJ2-4
CDR3 DNA: TGTGCCAGCAAGGGGGTTCAACAGGGCAACATTCAGTACTTC
CDR3 protein: CASKGVQQGNIQYF

V gene: TRBV5-4
clone size: -
D gene: -
J gene: TRBJ1-6
CDR3 DNA: TGTGCCAGCAGCTTGGCAGGGGCTTCAAATTCACCCCTCCACTTT
CDR3 protein: CASSLAGASNSPLHF

V gene: TRBV6-2/TRBV6-3
clone size: once
D gene: TRBD1
J gene: TRBJ2-7
CDR3 DNA: TGTGCCAGCAGCCGGGACAGGGGCGCCTACGAGCAGTACTTC
CDR3 protein: CASSRDRGAYEQYF

V gene: TRBV7-2
clone size: -
D gene: -
J gene: TRBJ2-1
CDR3 DNA: TGTGCCAGCAGCGCCGCCGGGGCTAGCTTAAATGAGCAGTTCTTC
CDR3 protein: CASSAAGASLNEQFF

V gene: TRBV7-2
clone size: -
D gene: -
J gene: TRBJ2-5
CDR3 DNA: TGTGCCAGCAGCTTCGAGAGGGGGGGCCCGGAGACCCAGTACTTC
CDR3 protein: CASSFERGGPETQYF

V gene: TRBV3-1
clone size: -
D gene: -
J gene: TRBJ2-7
CDR3 DNA: TGTGCCAGCAGCCAAGGGGGGGAGCAGTACTTC
CDR3 protein: CASSQGGEQYF

V gene: TRBV14
clone size: -
D gene: -
J gene: TRBJ1-1
CDR3 DNA: TGTGCCAGCAGCCGACAGCCGGGGACTGAAGCTTTCTTT
CDR3 protein: CASSRQPGTEAFF

V gene: TRBV3-1
clone size: -
D gene: -
J gene: TRBJ2-2
CDR3 DNA: TGTGCCAGCAGCCGGGGGGCCGGGGAGCTGTTTTTT
CDR3 protein: CASSRGAGELFF